This entry features one T cell receptor beta chain sequence. The CDR3 totals 18 residues. Germline CDR1 and CDR2: SGHRS and YFSETQ. Unmatched junction bases numbered 17, after V lost 4 bases and J lost 2 bases. Clones were read by immunoSEQ multiplex PCR, and TCRdb kept only the in-frame ones, dropping some. The sample consists of under 75,000 clones, approximately 80% of them appearing once. These data come from a study of blood T cell repertoires in COVID-19. This TCR was sampled from a man aged 70-80 years who had recovered from COVID-19. Sequenced input: peripheral blood. V is TRBV5-1 and J is TRBJ1-1; 7 bases match TRBD1. Written as DNA, the CDR3 is TGCGCCAGCAGCCTAAACCCGCCGGGACAGCTAACAAACACTGAAGCTTTCTTT. This gives the protein CASSLNPPGQLTNTEAFF.